Shown below are 21 T cell receptor beta chains from a single sample sequenced in a study of T-cell reconstitution after alpha-beta-depleted transplantation in children. Unique molecular identifiers featured in how the TCRbeta library was prepared. In TCRdb, the PCR reads were re-called with MiXCR into one record per CDR3 protein. Altogether about 360,000 distinct CDR3 sequences are present, roughly 13% being singletons, with the ten largest covering approximately 4.3%. The sequenced sample was PBMCs, obtained from the stem cell graft. The receptors shown here come from a human donor who donated a stem cell graft to a child with Fanconi anemia.

The V and J genes are TRBV20-1 and TRBJ2-5, with a tentative D call TRBD2 (5 bases). The V gene lost 2 bases and the J gene lost 5 bases, with 27 bases spanning the gap. Germline lookup yields CDR1 DFQATT and CDR2 SNEGSKA (reference sequence). The CDR3 contains 18 residues. The CDR3 loop reads CSARPLGLKTTQPETQYF. The DNA of the CDR3 is TGCAGTGCTAGACCCCTCGGCCTGAAGACTACTCAGCCCGAGACCCAGTACTTC.

This clonotype came up a few times. The chain has TRBV30 and TRBJ2-4, with D perhaps matching TRBD2 (5 bases). The CDR3 is 15 amino acids. The V gene's germline CDR1 is GTSNPN and CDR2 SVGIG (reference sequence). The V end was cut by 4 bases, the J end by 3 bases, with 16 bases between. The CDR3 coding sequence is TGTGCCTGGACTCCTTGGTCGGGAATCAAAAACATTCAGTACTTC. It translates to CAWTPWSGIKNIQYF. Variable domain in full (rest from reference TRBV30 and TRBJ2-4): SQTIHQWPATLVQPVGSPLSLECTVEGTSNPNLYWYRQAAGRGLQLLFYSVGIGQISSEVPQNLSASRPQDRQFILSSKKLLLSDSGFYLCAWTPWSGIKNIQYFGAGTRLSVL.

This clonotype was recorded many times. As DNA, the CDR3 is TGCAGTGCTAGGGGACTAGGGACGAACACCGGGGAGCTGTTTTTT. This translates into CSARGLGTNTGELFF. The chain recombines TRBV20-1 with TRBJ2-2; 8 bases map to TRBD2. Germline CDR1 and CDR2: DFQATT and SNEGSKA (reference sequence). V was pared by 3 bases and J by 0 bases, with 3 bases of the junction left unmatched. CDR3 size: 15 residues.

This clonotype showed up many times. The gene calls are TRBV25-1 and TRBJ2-5, with 8 nucleotides matching TRBD1. With 3 bases clipped from V and 3 bases from J, the junction kept 3 bases outside the gene matches. Germline V gene lookup returns CDR1 MGHDK and CDR2 SYGVNS. CDR3 length: 14 residues. The DNA for the CDR3 is TGTGCCAGCAGTGACACAGGGGGAGAAGAGACCCAGTACTTC. Protein product: CASSDTGGEETQYF. The complete variable domain, with remaining parts taken from reference TRBV25-1 and TRBJ2-5, reads EADIYQTPRYLVIGTGKKITLECSQTMGHDKMYWYQQDPGMELHLIHYSYGVNSTEKGDLSSESTVSRIRTEHFPLTLESARPSHTSQYLCASSDTGGEETQYFGPGTRLLVL.

This clonotype was seen repeatedly, ten times or more. V is TRBV12-3 or TRBV12-4 and J is TRBJ2-3; TRBD1 is a possible D gene (5 bases). Trimming removed 5 bases from V and 1 base from J, with 7 bases in between. CDR3 length equals 13 residues. The CDR3 DNA reads TGTGCCAGCAGTGAGACAGGCACAGATACGCAGTATTTT. Its protein is CASSETGTDTQYF.

The chain joins TRBV7-2 to TRBJ2-1; 9 bases are a match to TRBD1. This CDR3 contains 15 residues. V shed 5 bases, J shed 3 bases, and the junction held 5 bases outside the gene matches. Germline V CDR1 and CDR2: SGHTA, FQGNSA. CDR3 bases: TGTGCCAGCAGCGCCCGGGACAGGGTCTACAATGAGCAGTTCTTC. It translates to CASSARDRVYNEQFF. Full variable domain (missing parts from reference TRBV7-2 and TRBJ2-1): GAGVSQSPSNKVTEKGKDVELRCDPISGHTALYWYRQSLGQGLEFLIYFQGNSAPDKSGLPSDRFSAERTGGSVSTLTIQRTQQEDSAVYLCASSARDRVYNEQFFGPGTRLTVL.

This clonotype turned up a few times. The V gene is TRBV7-2, the J gene TRBJ1-6; a possible D gene is TRBD1 (5 bases). Germline V gene sequence: CDR1 SGHTA, CDR2 FQGNSA. The CDR3 runs 13 residues. Trimming left V 1 base short and J 11 bases short, with 9 bases between. CDR3 protein: CASSLDPGAPLHF. CDR3 coding DNA: TGTGCCAGCAGCTTAGATCCGGGGGCACCCCTCCACTTT.

This clonotype was counted ten times or more. The chain recombines TRBV12-3 or TRBV12-4 with TRBJ2-1; 11 bases agree with TRBD2. The CDR3 is made up of 17 amino acids. J lost 3 bases, V lost 6 bases, and 10 bases had no gene match. In nucleotides, the CDR3 is TGTGCCAGCAGCTCTGAGACTAGCGGGGAGTTCTACAATGAGCAGTTCTTC. Its protein is CASSSETSGEFYNEQFF.

The CDR3 sequence: CASSVNGLSQETQYF. In DNA, the CDR3 is TGTGCCAGCAGTGTAAATGGACTTAGCCAAGAGACCCAGTACTTC. This chain links TRBV2 with TRBJ2-5; tentative D call: TRBD2 (5 bases). Germline assignment: CDR1 SNHLY and CDR2 FYNNEI. Trimming shortened V by 4 bases and J by 1 base, and 13 bases separated the two germline ends. The CDR3 spans 15 residues.

This clonotype has only a few counts. V is TRBV25-1 and J is TRBJ2-2; the D gene is possibly TRBD1 (6 bases). Germline V gives CDR1 MGHDK, CDR2 SYGVNS. Trimming left V 6 bases short and J 6 bases short, with 14 bases between. The CDR3 spans 14 residues. The CDR3 here is CASSVLTGSGELFF. For the CDR3, the DNA is TGTGCCAGCAGCGTACTTACAGGGTCCGGGGAGCTGTTTTTT. The entire variable domain, with the rest obtained from reference TRBV25-1 and TRBJ2-2, is as follows: EADIYQTPRYLVIGTGKKITLECSQTMGHDKMYWYQQDPGMELHLIHYSYGVNSTEKGDLSSESTVSRIRTEHFPLTLESARPSHTSQYLCASSVLTGSGELFFGEGSRLTVL.

At least ten counts were recorded for this clonotype. This rearrangement joins TRBV12-3 or TRBV12-4 to TRBJ1-4, with D tentatively TRBD1 (5 bases). This CDR3 region has 12 residues. V was clipped by 3 bases and J by 11 bases, with 10 bases between them. CDR3 DNA: TGTGCCAGCAGTTTGGGACCGAGGAAACTGTTTTTT. Amino acids: CASSLGPRKLFF.

Only a few counts were recorded for this clonotype. V gene TRBV20-1 combines with J gene TRBJ2-2; possible D gene TRBD2, 5 bases. The V end was cut by 7 bases, the J end by 3 bases, with 15 bases between. Germline V gives CDR1 DFQATT, CDR2 SNEGSKA (reference sequence). This CDR3 contains 14 residues. This CDR3 is CSVASVRDTGELFF. The CDR3, as DNA: TGCAGTGTAGCATCAGTGCGGGACACCGGGGAGCTGTTTTTT.

CDR3 in amino acids: CASSATPVDTQYF. As DNA, the CDR3 is TGTGCCAGCAGCGCCACTCCCGTGGATACGCAGTATTTT. The chain links TRBV11-2 to TRBJ2-3; D not resolved. The CDR3 runs to 13 residues. Germline V gene lookup returns CDR1 SGHAT and CDR2 FQNNGV. The V and J ends lost 5 bases and 6 bases respectively, with 12 bases between them.

This clonotype was observed a handful of times. The V call is TRBV20-1, the J call TRBJ2-7; D gene ambiguous. Germline V gene sequence: CDR1 DFQATT, CDR2 SNEGSKA (reference sequence). V was shortened by 0 bases and J by 3 bases, with 3 bases between the two germline ends. The CDR3 has 11 residues. The CDR3 loop reads CSARDNYEQYV. Written as DNA, the CDR3 is TGCAGTGCTAGAGACAACTACGAGCAGTACGTC.

The table lists this clonotype with a few counts. The chain couples TRBV7-6 to TRBJ2-3, with no clear D. This CDR3 spans 15 amino acids. With 3 bases removed from V and 2 bases from J, the gap between germline ends came to 12 bases. Germline CDR1 reads SGHVS; CDR2 reads FNYEAQ. CDR3 nucleotides: TGTGCCAGCAGCTTTTTAGACGAAGACACAGATACGCAGTATTTT. Translating it yields CASSFLDEDTDTQYF.

This chain links TRBV20-1 with TRBJ1-6, with D unclear. Germline CDR1 reads DFQATT; CDR2 reads SNEGSKA (reference sequence). The CDR3 consists of 13 residues. Trimming pared 1 base from V and 10 bases from J, leaving 11 bases between. CDR3 region: CSARGREGSPLHF. The CDR3 region has the DNA TGCAGTGCTAGAGGTCGGGAGGGATCACCCCTCCACTTT.

This sequence joins TRBV7-2 and TRBJ2-1; the match to TRBD1 covers 7 bases. CDR1 SGHTA and CDR2 FQGNSA come from the germline V gene. This CDR3 has 14 residues. J gave up 9 bases and V 3 bases, and 8 bases lay outside the gene matches. CDR3 sequence reads: CASSFNRGGGEQFF. CDR3 DNA: TGTGCCAGCAGCTTTAACAGGGGTGGAGGTGAGCAGTTCTTC.

Many counts were recorded for this clonotype. In DNA, the CDR3 is TGTGCCAGCAGCTTACTCCACGAGCAGTACTTC. Amino acid sequence: CASSLLHEQYF. V gene TRBV11-2 combines with J gene TRBJ2-7; no reliable D call. The ends were cut back, 2 bases at V and 5 bases at J, with 4 bases in the middle. Germline CDR1 SGHAT, CDR2 FQNNGV. This CDR3 spans 11 amino acids.

This clonotype has only a few counts. V and J are TRBV29-1 and TRBJ2-5; 10 bases are shared with TRBD1. This CDR3 region has 15 residues. The V gene end was trimmed by 2 bases and the J gene end by 1 base; junction bases not matched to a gene: 4. CDR1 is SQVTM and CDR2 is ANQGSEA in the germline V gene. The CDR3, as DNA: TGCAGCGTTGAAAGTTGGGACAGGGGCCAAGAGACCCAGTACTTC. Translation gives CSVESWDRGQETQYF.

This clonotype is a singleton in its sample. A much bigger clone sits one base away, suggesting this may be a read error. The chain uses TRBV29-1 and TRBJ1-1; D is undetermined. This CDR3 is built from 14 residues. CDR1 is SQVTM, CDR2 ANQGSEA, per germline. V lost 8 bases and J lost 1, with 17 bases in between. The CDR3 loop reads CSSARKVANTEAFF. The CDR3 DNA sequence: TGCAGCTCCGCAAGGAAAGTGGCGAACACTGAAGCTTTCTTT.

In this sample, this clonotype turned up a few times. This chain links TRBV10-3 with TRBJ2-2, with TRBD2 matching 7 bases. V trimming: 8 bases; J trimming: 4 bases; junction bases outside the gene matches: 4. Germline values: CDR1 ENHRY, CDR2 SYGVKD. The CDR3 has 13 amino acids. CDR3 bases: TGTGCCATCGGGGGGGTTGGCACCGGGGAGCTGTTTTTT. Translation: CAIGGVGTGELFF.